This T cell receptor beta chain was recovered during a study of identical twins. This clonotype has ten or more counts. Trimming at V came to 6 bases and at J to 5 bases, leaving 4 bases not matched to a gene. The CDR3 extends over 14 amino acids. Looked up from germline, CDR1 is ENHRY and CDR2 is SYGVKD. One entry per CDR3 protein, called by TCRdb with MiXCR from the 5' RACE reads. The profile covers about 210,000 distinct CDR3 sequences, with around a tenth appearing a single time and 4% to 6% taken by the ten largest. The sequenced sample consisted of memory (CD45RO+) T cells sorted from blood. The V call is TRBV10-3, the J call TRBJ2-2, with 9 bases aligning to TRBD2. This clonotype was sampled from a woman aged 18-29 years in good health. The CDR3 DNA follows: TGTGCCATCAGCGATAGCGGGAGAACCGGGGAGCTGTTTTTT. Translated, it gives CAISDSGRTGELFF.